Following are 18 T cell receptor beta chains from one sample sequenced in a study of blood T cells in healthy people across ages (dated by TCRdb to between 2014 and 2017). Library preparation employed 5' RACE. Sequencing took place on an Illumina HiSeq 2500. A second roughly 6 to 12 cycle PCR used a sample-barcoded 5' primer and a J-beta primer mix. Using fastp at Q25 and MiXCR, TCRdb reprocessed the public reads and kept productive beta chains. Rows with a matching CDR3 protein are joined into one entry that keeps the most common DNA and genes. The sample table holds about 1.1 million distinct CDR3 sequences, of which roughly two fifths were seen once. The ten most abundant clones make up over 10% of the sample. The specimen sequenced was blood. Source of these receptors: a man between 18 and 35 years old in good health.

This clonotype was detected ten times or more. This chain connects TRBV10-3 to TRBJ2-1; 8 bases align to TRBD1. The germline gives CDR1 ENHRY, CDR2 SYGVKD. This CDR3 spans 12 amino acids. V lost 3 bases and J lost 12; bases outside the gene matches: 4. The CDR3: CAISEDRGTQFF. The CDR3 DNA is TGTGCCATCAGTGAAGACAGGGGAACGCAGTTCTTC.

This clonotype was counted a single time. This chain connects TRBV6-5 to TRBJ1-4, with no clear D. The CDR3 is 14 residues long. V was shortened by 2 bases and J by 8 bases, with 12 bases between the two germline ends. The germline gives CDR1 MNHEY, CDR2 SVGAGI. CDR3 residues: CASSYDWGGEKLFF. The CDR3 nucleotides read TGTGCCAGCAGTTACGACTGGGGAGGGGAAAAACTGTTTTTT.

CDR3 loop: CSVSLNTGELFF. The CDR3 region has the DNA TGCAGTGTATCATTGAACACCGGGGAGCTGTTTTTT. This chain links TRBV20-1 with TRBJ2-2, with unresolved D. The V end lost 7 bases, the J end lost 1 base, and 7 bases lay between the germline ends. The CDR3 covers 12 residues. Per the germline V gene, CDR1 is DFQATT and CDR2 is SNEGSKA (reference sequence).

The V gene is TRBV12-3 or TRBV12-4, the J gene TRBJ1-6; the D is unclear. Trimming cost V 4 bases and J 8 bases, with 12 bases left between them. This CDR3 contains 14 residues. The CDR3 sequence: CASSWTVKDSPLHF. CDR3 sequence (DNA): TGTGCCAGCAGTTGGACTGTCAAAGATTCACCCCTCCACTTT.

The V and J genes are TRBV9 and TRBJ2-2, with TRBD2 identical over 13 bases. CDR1 is SGDLS and CDR2 is YYNGEE in the germline V gene. With 2 bases clipped from V and 6 bases from J, the junction kept 7 bases outside the gene matches. The CDR3 contains 17 residues. Written as DNA, the CDR3 is TGTGCCAGCAGCGTTCGACTAGCGGGGGGACTGGCCGGGGAGCTGTTTTTT. It specifies CASSVRLAGGLAGELFF.

This chain uses TRBV29-1 with TRBJ2-7; D might be TRBD1 (5 bases). The CDR3 covers 13 residues. CDR1 and CDR2 from the germline V gene are SQVTM and ANQGSEA. The germline V and J ends were trimmed by 2 bases and 2 bases, with 10 bases remaining between them. In nucleotides, the CDR3 is TGCAGCGTTGAAACAGGTAATCCCTACGAGCAGTACTTC. It is translated as CSVETGNPYEQYF.

The chain employs TRBV11-2 and TRBJ2-3, with D uncertain. The CDR3 runs to 16 residues. The V and J ends lost 3 bases and 1 base respectively, with 14 bases between them. From germline, CDR1 is SGHAT and CDR2 FQNNGV. The CDR3 coding sequence is TGTGCCAGCAGCTTGATTGGGGAAGAGGGCACAGATACGCAGTATTTT. Amino acids: CASSLIGEEGTDTQYF.

This clonotype was detected only a few times. The chain is built from TRBV9 and TRBJ2-4; possibly TRBD2 for D (5 bases). Germline V gene lookup returns CDR1 SGDLS and CDR2 YYNGEE. This CDR3 is built from 15 residues. With 0 bases removed from V and 5 bases from J, the gap between germline ends came to 12 bases. The CDR3 DNA sequence: TGTGCCAGCAGCGTAGGAGGGCAGGTAGAAAACATTCAGTACTTC. Its protein product is CASSVGGQVENIQYF. The entire variable domain, with the rest obtained from reference TRBV9 and TRBJ2-4, is as follows: DSGVTQTPKHLITATGQRVTLRCSPRSGDLSVYWYQQSLDQGLQFLIQYYNGEERAKGNILERFSAQQFPDLHSELNLSSLELGDSALYFCASSVGGQVENIQYFGAGTRLSVL.

This chain connects TRBV29-1 to TRBJ2-7; D is possibly TRBD1 or TRBD2 (7 bases each). The CDR3 consists of 14 residues. V dropped 5 bases and J dropped 2 bases, with 16 bases sitting between them. The germline CDR1 and CDR2 sequences are SQVTM and ANQGSEA. CDR3 bases: TGCAGCGTTTGGGGAGGGGACAGCACCTACGAGCAGTACTTC. Protein sequence: CSVWGGDSTYEQYF.

The chain couples TRBV30 to TRBJ1-1, with D possibly TRBD1 on 6 matching bases. CDR1 and CDR2 from the germline V gene are GTSNPN and SVGIG (reference sequence). V was shortened by 4 bases and J by 0 bases, with 12 bases between the two germline ends. CDR3 length: 14 residues. CDR3 bases: TGTGCCTGGAAGGGTCAGGGGTTGAACACTGAAGCTTTCTTT. Amino acid sequence: CAWKGQGLNTEAFF.

The chain carries TRBV7-6 and TRBJ2-7, with D possibly being TRBD1 or TRBD2 (5 bases each). The CDR3 covers 13 residues. Trimming shortened V by 5 bases and J by 5 bases, and 13 bases separated the two germline ends. The germline V gene has CDR1 SGHVS and CDR2 FNYEAQ. CDR3 nucleotides: TGTGCCAGCAGCGTAAATGGGGGTAACGAGCAGTACTTC. Its protein is CASSVNGGNEQYF.

This clonotype was seen more than once but under ten times. The V call is TRBV5-1, the J call TRBJ2-1; D is perhaps TRBD1 or TRBD2 (6 bases each). CDR3 length: 16 residues. Germline assignment: CDR1 SGHRS and CDR2 YFSETQ. V lost 3 bases to trimming and J lost 5 bases, with 18 bases between them. CDR3 bases: TGCGCCAGCAGCTCCTCCGCCGGGGGCGTAGACAATGAGCAGTTCTTC. It yields the protein CASSSSAGGVDNEQFF.

The gene calls are TRBV7-2 and TRBJ1-4; a possible D gene is TRBD2 (5 bases). The closer fit of TRBJ2-2 to the DNA end suggests the J call may be wrong. CDR1 and CDR2 from the germline V gene are SGHTA and FQGNSA. The CDR3 totals 16 residues. The CDR3 sequence is CASSRLGGDAAGELFF. CDR3 sequence (DNA): TGTGCCAGCAGCCGTCTAGGAGGTGATGCGGCCGGGGAGCTGTTTTTT.

The V gene is TRBV2, the J gene TRBJ2-1; D perhaps matches TRBD1 (5 bases). The CDR3 loop spans 12 amino acids. V lost 7 bases and J 7 bases, leaving 11 bases between the germline ends. From germline, CDR1 is SNHLY and CDR2 FYNNEI. The CDR3 protein is CASKPTANEQFF. The DNA of the CDR3 is TGTGCCAGCAAACCGACAGCGAATGAGCAGTTCTTC.

The table lists this clonotype with a few counts. This chain connects TRBV9 to TRBJ1-2, with D unresolved. Germline CDR1 and CDR2: SGDLS and YYNGEE. The V and J ends lost 5 bases and 1 base respectively, with 6 bases between them. This CDR3 has 12 residues. The DNA of the CDR3 is TGTGCCAGCAGGGAATATAACTATGGCTACACCTTC. This translates into CASREYNYGYTF. The variable domain in full, with the rest retrieved from reference TRBV9 and TRBJ1-2, is DSGVTQTPKHLITATGQRVTLRCSPRSGDLSVYWYQQSLDQGLQFLIQYYNGEERAKGNILERFSAQQFPDLHSELNLSSLELGDSALYFCASREYNYGYTFGSGTRLTVV.

The chain combines TRBV7-2 with TRBJ2-3; 8 positions match TRBD1. Looked up from germline, CDR1 is SGHTA and CDR2 is FQGNSA. The length of the CDR3 is 13 residues. Trimming cost V 5 bases and J 9 bases; bases outside gene matches: 7. Here the CDR3 DNA reads TGTGCCAGCAGCGCAGGACAGGGAAGGACGCAGTATTTT. Translation: CASSAGQGRTQYF.

V gene TRBV27 combines with J gene TRBJ1-1; D perhaps matches TRBD1 (5 bases). Germline CDR1 and CDR2: MNHEY and SMNVEV (reference sequence). The ends were cut back, 6 bases at V and 3 bases at J, with 14 bases in the middle. The CDR3 loop spans 14 amino acids. For the CDR3, the DNA is TGTGCCAGCAGGCGGGACGTATTGTACACTGAAGCTTTCTTT. This gives the protein CASRRDVLYTEAFF.

This chain links TRBV20-1 with TRBJ1-4; no definite D call. The CDR3 is 16 residues long. V lost 0 bases, J lost 8 bases, and 19 bases lay in between. The germline gives CDR1 DFQATT, CDR2 SNEGSKA (reference sequence). The CDR3 protein is CSARDFRTGSVEKLFF. CDR3 nucleotides: TGCAGTGCTAGAGATTTCCGGACCGGTTCAGTAGAAAAACTGTTTTTT.